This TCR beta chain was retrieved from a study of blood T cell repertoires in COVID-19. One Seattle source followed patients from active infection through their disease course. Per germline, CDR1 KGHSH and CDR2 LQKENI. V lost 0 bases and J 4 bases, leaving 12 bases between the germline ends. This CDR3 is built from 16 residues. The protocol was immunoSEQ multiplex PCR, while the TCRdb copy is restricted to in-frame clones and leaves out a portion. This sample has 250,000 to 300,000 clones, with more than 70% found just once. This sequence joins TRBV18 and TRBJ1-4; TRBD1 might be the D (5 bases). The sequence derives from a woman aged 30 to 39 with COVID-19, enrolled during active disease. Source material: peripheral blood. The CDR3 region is CASSPPLAGFNEKLFF. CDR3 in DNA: TGTGCCAGCTCACCACCGTTAGCAGGGTTTAATGAAAAACTGTTTTTT. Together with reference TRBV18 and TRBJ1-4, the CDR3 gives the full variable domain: NAGVMQNPRHLVRRRGQEARLRCSPMKGHSHVYWYRQLPEEGLKFMVYLQKENIIDESGMPKERFSAEFPKEGPSILRIQQVVRGDSAAYFCASSPPLAGFNEKLFFGSGTQLSVL.